This T cell receptor beta chain appears in the sequencing data of a study of T cell responses to AZD1222 COVID-19 vaccine. On the study more broadly: Whether given at about 4 or about 12 weeks, second doses were pooled. Study-wide results and caveats: As reported, nearly half of all spike-specific TCRs target variant regions that are unmutated. Along spike, vaccine-associated CD4 TCRs were found throughout, with dominance at 160-218 and 743-854. The donors showed a predominance of white British ancestry and of females, with possible underestimation of clonal diversity.

Germline assignment: CDR1 LNHDA and CDR2 SQIVND (reference sequence). Trimming took off 2 bases at V and 0 bases at J, with 5 bases between the two ends. This CDR3 region has 13 residues. As for this clone: Antigen specificity is unknown.

The protocol was immunoSEQ multiplex PCR, while the TCRdb copy is restricted to in-frame clones and leaves out a portion. Among 120,000 to 150,000 clones listed, around nine tenths were seen once. J is TRBJ2-7 and V is TRBV19; D gene unclear. Sequences were derived from peripheral blood, sampled on day 0 of AZD1222 vaccination. The source is an adult in good health. The CDR3 is CASSISGSYEQYF. The CDR3 DNA reads as TGTGCCAGTAGTATATCGGGCTCCTACGAGCAGTACTTC.